Reported below is one T cell receptor (beta chain). This sample is part of a study of blood T cell repertoires in COVID-19. As for the study in general: Samples representing acute and convalescent COVID-19 were sourced from the United States, Italy and Spain. PBMCs, B-cell-depleted T cells, or T cells were the source of the cDNA or gDNA that made up the material.

There are 15 residues in the CDR3. CDR1 is GTSNPN and CDR2 is SVGIG in the germline V gene (reference sequence). J lost 4 bases, V lost 1 base, and 5 bases had no gene match. Per the authors' pipeline: Amplification of reference gene primers was used by the study to estimate nucleated cell counts. Data came from immunoSEQ multiplex PCR; TCRdb stores just in-frame clones and leaves some out. That table is the source of V, J and clone size, and D and trimming were worked out from the DNA. The sample includes roughly 290,000 clones, 89% seen only once; the top ten take around 13%. V usage is TRBV30 and J usage is TRBJ2-3, with TRBD2 matching over 10 bases. The sequenced sample was peripheral blood. The receptor comes from a woman aged 55-75 years with acute or convalescent COVID-19. In nucleotides, the CDR3 is TGTGCCTGGAGTGGGGCTAGCGGGAGTGCAGATACGCAGTATTTT. This sequence encodes CAWSGASGSADTQYF. The whole variable domain, filled in from reference TRBV30 and TRBJ2-3, reads SQTIHQWPATLVQPVGSPLSLECTVEGTSNPNLYWYRQAAGRGLQLLFYSVGIGQISSEVPQNLSASRPQDRQFILSSKKLLLSDSGFYLCAWSGASGSADTQYFGPGTRLTVL.